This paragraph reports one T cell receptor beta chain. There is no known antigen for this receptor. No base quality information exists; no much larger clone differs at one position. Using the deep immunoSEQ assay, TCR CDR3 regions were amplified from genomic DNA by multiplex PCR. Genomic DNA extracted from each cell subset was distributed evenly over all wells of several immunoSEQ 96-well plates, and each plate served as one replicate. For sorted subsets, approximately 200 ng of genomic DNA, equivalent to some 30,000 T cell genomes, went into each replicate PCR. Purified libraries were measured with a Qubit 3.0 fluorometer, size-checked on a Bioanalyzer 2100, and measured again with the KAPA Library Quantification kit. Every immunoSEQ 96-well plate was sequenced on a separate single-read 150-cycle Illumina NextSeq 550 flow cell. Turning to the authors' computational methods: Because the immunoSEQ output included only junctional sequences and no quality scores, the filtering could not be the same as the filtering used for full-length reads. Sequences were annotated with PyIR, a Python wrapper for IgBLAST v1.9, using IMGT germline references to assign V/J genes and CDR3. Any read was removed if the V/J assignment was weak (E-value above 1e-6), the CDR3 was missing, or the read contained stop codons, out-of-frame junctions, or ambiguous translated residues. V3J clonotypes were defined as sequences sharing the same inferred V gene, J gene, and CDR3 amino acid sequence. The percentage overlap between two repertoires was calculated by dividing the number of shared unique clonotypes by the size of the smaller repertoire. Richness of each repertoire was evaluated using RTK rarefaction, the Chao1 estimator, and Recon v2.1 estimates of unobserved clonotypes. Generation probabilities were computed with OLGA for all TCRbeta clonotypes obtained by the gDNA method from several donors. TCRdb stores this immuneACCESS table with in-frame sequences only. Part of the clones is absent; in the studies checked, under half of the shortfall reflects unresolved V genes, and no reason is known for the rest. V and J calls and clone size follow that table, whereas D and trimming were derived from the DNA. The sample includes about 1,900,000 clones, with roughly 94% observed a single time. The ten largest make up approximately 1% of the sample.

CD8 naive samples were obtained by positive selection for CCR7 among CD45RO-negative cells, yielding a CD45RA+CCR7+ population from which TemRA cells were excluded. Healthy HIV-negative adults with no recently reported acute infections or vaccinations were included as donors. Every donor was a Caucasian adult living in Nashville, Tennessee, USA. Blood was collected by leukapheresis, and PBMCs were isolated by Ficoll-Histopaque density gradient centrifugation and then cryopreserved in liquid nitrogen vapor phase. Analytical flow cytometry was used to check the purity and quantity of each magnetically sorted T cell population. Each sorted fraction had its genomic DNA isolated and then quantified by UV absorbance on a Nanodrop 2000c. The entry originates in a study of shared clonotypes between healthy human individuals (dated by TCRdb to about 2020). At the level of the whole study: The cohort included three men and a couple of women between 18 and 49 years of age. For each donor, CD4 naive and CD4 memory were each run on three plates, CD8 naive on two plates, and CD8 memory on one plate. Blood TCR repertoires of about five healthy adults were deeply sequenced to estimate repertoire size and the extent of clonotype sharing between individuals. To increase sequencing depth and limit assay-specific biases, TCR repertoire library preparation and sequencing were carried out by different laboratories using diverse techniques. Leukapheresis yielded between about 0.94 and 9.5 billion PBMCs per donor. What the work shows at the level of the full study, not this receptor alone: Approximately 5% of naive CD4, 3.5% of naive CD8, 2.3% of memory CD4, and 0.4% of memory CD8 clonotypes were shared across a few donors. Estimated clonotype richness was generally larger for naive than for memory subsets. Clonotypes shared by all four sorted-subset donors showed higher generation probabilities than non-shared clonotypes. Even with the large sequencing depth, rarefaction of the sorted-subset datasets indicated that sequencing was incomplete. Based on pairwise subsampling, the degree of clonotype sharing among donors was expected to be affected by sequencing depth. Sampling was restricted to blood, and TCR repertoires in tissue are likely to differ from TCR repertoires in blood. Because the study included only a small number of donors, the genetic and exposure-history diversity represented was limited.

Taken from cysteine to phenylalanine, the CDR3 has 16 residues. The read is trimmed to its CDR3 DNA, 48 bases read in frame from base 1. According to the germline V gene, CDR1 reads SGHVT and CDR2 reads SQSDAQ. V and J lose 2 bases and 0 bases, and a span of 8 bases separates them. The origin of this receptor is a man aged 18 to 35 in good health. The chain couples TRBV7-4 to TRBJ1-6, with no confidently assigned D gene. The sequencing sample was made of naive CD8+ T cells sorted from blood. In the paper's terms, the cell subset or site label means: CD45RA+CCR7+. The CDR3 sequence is CASSLTESSYNSPLHF. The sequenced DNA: TGTGCCAGCAGCTTAACCGAGAGCTCCTATAATTCACCCCTCCACTTT.